This is a list of T cell receptor beta chains from one sample in a study of blood T cell repertoires in COVID-19. Method: immunoSEQ multiplex PCR; TCRdb's copy keeps in-frame clones and lacks some. The sample lists under 200,000 clones, 80% to 90% occurring once. The sequenced sample was peripheral blood. These receptors came from a woman in her sixties or seventies who had recovered from COVID-19. Each CDR3 is given with its conserved first and last residue. A D gene is named only where the DNA matches it firmly. A clone size is listed for some rows: how often the clone was seen (once, few, many), or a class if it is expanded.

clone_size: -; v_call: TRBV9; d_call: TRBD2; j_call: TRBJ2-1; cdr3_aa: CASSSHGTSGAYNEQFF; cdr3_nt: TGTGCCAGCAGCTCCCACGGGACTAGCGGGGCCTACAATGAGCAGTTCTTC
clone_size: -; v_call: TRBV11-1; d_call: -; j_call: TRBJ1-2; cdr3_aa: CASSLGMNYGYTF; cdr3_nt: TGTGCCAGCAGCTTGGGCATGAACTATGGCTACACCTTC
clone_size: -; v_call: TRBV18; d_call: TRBD1; j_call: TRBJ1-5; cdr3_aa: CASSPGQGPNQPQHF; cdr3_nt: TGTGCCAGCTCACCGGGACAGGGGCCCAACCAGCCCCAGCATTTT
clone_size: -; v_call: TRBV19; d_call: -; j_call: TRBJ1-1; cdr3_aa: CASSTVNTEAFF; cdr3_nt: TGTGCCAGTAGTACGGTGAACACTGAAGCTTTCTTT
clone_size: -; v_call: TRBV3-1/TRBV3-2; d_call: TRBD1; j_call: TRBJ1-6; cdr3_aa: CASSPRGVSLHF; cdr3_nt: TGTGCCAGCAGCCCCAGGGGGGTTAGCCTCCACTTT
clone_size: -; v_call: TRBV9; d_call: -; j_call: TRBJ2-3; cdr3_aa: CASSPGADTQYF; cdr3_nt: TGTGCCAGCAGCCCGGGGGCAGATACGCAGTATTTT
clone_size: -; v_call: TRBV9; d_call: TRBD1; j_call: TRBJ1-2; cdr3_aa: CASSTRDSHYGYTF; cdr3_nt: TGTGCCAGCAGCACCCGGGACAGCCACTATGGCTACACCTTC
clone_size: -; v_call: TRBV27; d_call: TRBD1; j_call: TRBJ2-7; cdr3_aa: CASSRQGTYEQYF; cdr3_nt: TGTGCCAGCAGTAGACAGGGTACCTACGAGCAGTACTTC
clone_size: few; v_call: TRBV3-1/TRBV3-2; d_call: -; j_call: TRBJ1-1; cdr3_aa: CASRAGTNTEAFF; cdr3_nt: TGTGCCAGCAGGGCGGGCACGAACACTGAAGCTTTCTTT
clone_size: -; v_call: TRBV29-1; d_call: TRBD1; j_call: TRBJ1-1; cdr3_aa: CSADPGQGVPRAFF; cdr3_nt: TGCAGCGCTGATCCGGGACAGGGGGTACCGCGAGCTTTCTTT
clone_size: few; v_call: TRBV19; d_call: TRBD1; j_call: TRBJ1-5; cdr3_aa: CASSTRDSRGQPQHF; cdr3_nt: TGTGCCAGTAGTACCAGGGACAGCCGGGGTCAGCCCCAGCATTTT
clone_size: -; v_call: TRBV6-2/TRBV6-3; d_call: TRBD1; j_call: TRBJ2-7; cdr3_aa: CASSPTGSYEQYF; cdr3_nt: TGTGCCAGCAGCCCGACAGGGTCCTACGAGCAGTACTTC
clone_size: -; v_call: TRBV30; d_call: -; j_call: TRBJ1-2; cdr3_aa: CAWDLGRGDYGYTF; cdr3_nt: TGTGCCTGGGACCTGGGCAGGGGTGACTATGGCTACACCTTC
clone_size: -; v_call: TRBV14; d_call: -; j_call: TRBJ1-2; cdr3_aa: CASSLGTLAWGYTF; cdr3_nt: TGTGCCAGCAGCCTCGGGACACTCGCCTGGGGCTACACCTTC
clone_size: -; v_call: TRBV11-2; d_call: TRBD2; j_call: TRBJ2-5; cdr3_aa: CASSPTSGVETQYF; cdr3_nt: TGTGCCAGCAGCCCGACTAGCGGGGTTGAGACCCAGTACTTC
clone_size: once; v_call: TRBV7-9; d_call: TRBD1; j_call: TRBJ1-5; cdr3_aa: CASSARGTEDQPQHF; cdr3_nt: TGTGCCAGCAGCGCGAGGGGGACAGAGGATCAGCCCCAGCATTTT
clone_size: -; v_call: TRBV5-4; d_call: -; j_call: TRBJ2-3; cdr3_aa: CASSLGSPSTDTQYF; cdr3_nt: TGTGCCAGCAGCTTGGGTAGTCCTAGCACAGATACGCAGTATTTT
clone_size: -; v_call: TRBV9; d_call: TRBD2; j_call: TRBJ2-5; cdr3_aa: CASSGGGTETQYF; cdr3_nt: TGTGCCAGCAGCGGCGGGGGGACGGAGACCCAGTACTTC
clone_size: -; v_call: TRBV3-1/TRBV3-2; d_call: TRBD2; j_call: TRBJ2-7; cdr3_aa: CASSQGLSGDLSYEQYF; cdr3_nt: TGTGCCAGCAGCCAGGGTCTGAGCGGGGACCTCTCCTACGAGCAGTACTTC
clone_size: -; v_call: TRBV9; d_call: -; j_call: TRBJ1-2; cdr3_aa: CASSVVAGLGYTF; cdr3_nt: TGTGCCAGCAGCGTAGTGGCAGGCCTCGGCTACACCTTC
clone_size: -; v_call: TRBV29-1; d_call: -; j_call: TRBJ1-2; cdr3_aa: CSVGTPYGYTF; cdr3_nt: TGCAGCGTTGGGACACCCTATGGCTACACCTTC
clone_size: -; v_call: TRBV5-4; d_call: -; j_call: TRBJ1-2; cdr3_aa: CASSPGGEGGRYGYTF; cdr3_nt: TGTGCCAGCAGCCCTGGAGGGGAGGGGGGGAGGTATGGCTACACCTTC
clone_size: -; v_call: TRBV28; d_call: -; j_call: TRBJ1-1; cdr3_aa: CASSSGGPNTEAFF; cdr3_nt: TGTGCCAGCAGTTCGGGGGGGCCAAACACTGAAGCTTTCTTT
clone_size: -; v_call: TRBV5-1; d_call: TRBD1; j_call: TRBJ1-2; cdr3_aa: CASSPVTRQGNYGYTF; cdr3_nt: TGCGCCAGCAGCCCCGTGACCCGACAGGGCAACTATGGCTACACCTTC
clone_size: -; v_call: TRBV5-1; d_call: -; j_call: TRBJ1-5; cdr3_aa: CASSDGALAGPQHF; cdr3_nt: TGCGCCAGCAGCGATGGTGCATTAGCGGGGCCCCAGCATTTT
clone_size: -; v_call: TRBV19; d_call: -; j_call: TRBJ1-2; cdr3_aa: CASSIRQVDGYTF; cdr3_nt: TGTGCCAGTAGTATCCGACAGGTCGATGGCTACACCTTC
clone_size: -; v_call: TRBV6-5; d_call: TRBD1; j_call: TRBJ1-5; cdr3_aa: CASRKQGDQPQHF; cdr3_nt: TGTGCCAGCAGGAAACAGGGGGATCAGCCCCAGCATTTT
clone_size: once; v_call: TRBV7-2; d_call: -; j_call: TRBJ2-3; cdr3_aa: CASSLVLRGGTDTQYF; cdr3_nt: TGTGCCAGCAGCTTAGTTTTGCGGGGTGGCACAGATACGCAGTATTTT
clone_size: -; v_call: TRBV14; d_call: -; j_call: TRBJ2-3; cdr3_aa: CASSQVGIDTQYF; cdr3_nt: TGTGCCAGCAGCCAAGTTGGCATCGATACGCAGTATTTT
clone_size: once; v_call: TRBV29-1; d_call: TRBD1; j_call: TRBJ1-1; cdr3_aa: CSVEDRGGTEAFF; cdr3_nt: TGCAGCGTTGAGGACAGGGGGGGGACTGAAGCTTTCTTT
clone_size: -; v_call: TRBV7-8; d_call: TRBD2; j_call: TRBJ2-1; cdr3_aa: CASRLPRLAGGPGEQFF; cdr3_nt: TGTGCCAGCAGATTACCGCGACTAGCGGGAGGGCCAGGGGAGCAGTTCTTC